The TCR beta chain described here comes from a study of monozygotic twins with inflammatory bowel disease. Study-wide results and caveats: Compared with healthy twins, IBD patients shared fewer clonotypes with others, especially with disease activity. Immunosuppressive treatments were not uniform, and this may have added variability to patient repertoires.

3,000 to 4,500 ng of total RNA went into each TCR library. The study subjected TCRalpha and TCRbeta cDNA to two nested PCRs of approximately 16 and 9 cycles. TCRdb reanalyzed the 5' RACE reads and collapses them to one entry per CDR3 protein, without DNA. The sample table includes approximately 390,000 distinct CDR3 sequences. Remarks on this clonotype: Its antigen is undetermined.

The clonotype was recovered from a human donor with ulcerative colitis or Crohn's disease, or a healthy co-twin of an affected twin (not recorded which). The sequenced material came from blood.

The CDR3: CASSFGGEAFF. The rearrangement joins TRBV12-3 or TRBV12-4 to TRBJ1-1; absent DNA, TCRdb's TRBD1 call cannot be checked. CDR3 length equals 11 residues.